This T cell receptor (beta chain) was sequenced for a study of T cell responses to AZD1222 COVID-19 vaccine. The method was immunoSEQ multiplex PCR; TCRdb's version includes in-frame clones alone and lacks a portion of them. The sample gives about 100,000 clones, approximately 90% of which show up once; around 20% is in the top ten. CDR3 length: 15 amino acids. Germline loops: CDR1 SGDLS, CDR2 YYNGEE. Unmatched junction bases numbered 2, after V lost 0 bases and J lost 4 bases. The sample in question was peripheral blood, obtained on day 0 of AZD1222 vaccination. The sequence was obtained from an adult in good health. The V gene is TRBV9, the J gene TRBJ2-1; TRBD2 matches at 9 bases. The CDR3 DNA reads TGTGCCAGCAGCGTAGGCGGGGGGGTGTACAATGAGCAGTTCTTC. Protein: CASSVGGGVYNEQFF.